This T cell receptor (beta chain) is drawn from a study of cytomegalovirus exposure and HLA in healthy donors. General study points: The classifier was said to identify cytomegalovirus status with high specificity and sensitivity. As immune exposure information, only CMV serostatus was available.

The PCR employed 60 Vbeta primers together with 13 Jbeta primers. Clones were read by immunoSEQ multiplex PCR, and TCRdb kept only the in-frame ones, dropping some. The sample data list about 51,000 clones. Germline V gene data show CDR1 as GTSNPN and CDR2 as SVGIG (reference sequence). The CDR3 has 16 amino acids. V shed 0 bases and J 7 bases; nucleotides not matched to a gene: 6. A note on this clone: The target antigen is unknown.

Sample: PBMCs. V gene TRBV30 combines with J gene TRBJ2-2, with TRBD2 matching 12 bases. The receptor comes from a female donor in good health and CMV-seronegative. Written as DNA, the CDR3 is TGTGCCTGGAGTGTGGGTCTAGCGGGAGGGCACGGGGAGCTGTTTTTT. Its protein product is CAWSVGLAGGHGELFF.